This TCR beta chain originates from a study of CXCR3-negative and CXCR3-positive naive CD8 T cells (dated by TCRdb to the late 2010s). The study in broad terms: In total, roughly 140 million TRB reads were obtained, which works out to roughly 1.5 +/- 0.3 million reads per library. Data from about 10 donors, pooled across two independent experiments, went into the diversity and physicochemical repertoire analyses. Naive subsets from 5 or 6 donors and memory cells from 3 donors were included in the TRBV-TRBJ cluster analysis. Overall study results and their limits: Within the same donor, TRBV-TRBJ usage looked similar between naive CXCR3-negative and CXCR3-positive cells, but memory cells had distinct patterns. CXCR3 expression partially decreased after cryopreservation, so most assays used freshly isolated PBMCs. Both naive subsets had comparably high repertoire diversity, while memory CD8+ T cells had much lower repertoire diversity. Surface CD5, linked to self-reactivity in mice, was comparable between naive subsets; TCR interaction strength was therefore also inferred from TRB CDR3 physicochemical properties. Compared with CXCR3-negative naive cells, CXCR3-positive naive cells had TRB CDR3s with higher hydrophobicity (lower Kidera factor 4), lower energy, and higher strength and volume indices.

Comment on this clonotype: Its binding antigen is unknown.

Each CD8+ T cell subset was flow-sorted in triplicate, with roughly 300,000 cells per subset placed directly into RLT lysis buffer. Naive CD8+ T cells were defined stringently as CD45RO-CCR7+CD27+CD95- to exclude memory contaminants. Using standard density gradient centrifugation, peripheral blood mononuclear cells were isolated from buffy coats. Naive CXCR3-negative and CXCR3-positive CD8+ T cells were flow-sorted using a FACSAria III. Total RNA was extracted from sorted cells using an RNeasy Mini Kit. These reads were obtained on a NextSeq 550. The Human TCR Profiling Kit (MiLaboratory) was used to make UMI-labeled 5' RACE TRB cDNA libraries. The full amount of extracted RNA was used for cDNA synthesis, and the full amount of resulting cDNA was used for PCR amplification. The libraries were made side by side, with each library going through the same number of PCR cycles. Regarding the original processing steps: About 53,000 +/- 9,400 unique UMI-labeled TRB cDNA molecules per library were extracted with MIGEC and MiXCR, with at least two reads per UMI required. An average of roughly 40,000 +/- 10,000 functional in-frame TRB CDR3 nucleotide clonotypes without stop codons was found per library. After downsampling to 5000 UMI-labeled TRB molecules per sample, diversity metrics such as normalized Shannon-Wiener and Chao1 were calculated in VDJtools. For the central five CDR3 residues, VDJtools calculated physicochemical properties weighted by clonotype size, namely interaction energy, strength, volume and Kidera factor 4. TCRdb reprocessed the reads and lists each CDR3 protein sequence as a single entry, with no DNA. The V and J calls and clone size are TCRdb's, not the authors'. Per the sample table, the count is about 70,000 distinct CDR3 sequences. The ten largest clonotypes hold 0.7% to 0.8% of the sample.

Taken from the germline V gene, the CDR1 and CDR2 loops are SGHVS and FQNEAQ. Inclusive of the bounding cysteine and phenylalanine, the CDR3 is 13 residues long. No DNA is given. Recombination joined TRBV7-8 with TRBJ2-7. The receptor was derived from a human donor in good health. Some clones in this sample may be carry-over from other donors' samples. Sequenced: naive CXCR3+ CD8+ T cells from blood. The cell subset or site label, read with the paper, signifies: CD45RO-CCR7+CD27+CD95- naive CD8+ T cells expressing CXCR3 (TNR3+). The CDR3 loop reads CASSLENMYEQYF. The variable domain in full, with residues beyond the CDR3 obtained from the reference TRBV7-8 and TRBJ2-7 genes, is GAGVSQSPRYKVAKRGQDVALRCDPISGHVSLFWYQQALGQGPEFLTYFQNEAQLDKSGLPSDRFFAERPEGSVSTLKIQRTQQEDSAVYLCASSLENMYEQYFGPGTRLTVT.